This T cell receptor (beta chain) originates from a study of shared clonotypes between healthy human individuals. Whole-study context: The study used three CD4 naive, three CD4 memory, two CD8 naive and one CD8 memory plate per donor.

A split of CD4+ cells into CD45RA+ naive and CD45RA-negative memory subsets was performed. The authors ran the assay at deep level. The table came from immunoSEQ multiplex PCR; TCRdb's copy has only in-frame clones and leaves some out. The table includes some 2,000,000 clones, around 95% detected once. Trimming took 0 bases from V and 1 from J, leaving 12 bases between them. Germline V gives CDR1 KGHSH, CDR2 LQKENI. This CDR3 is 16 amino acids long. Study-level findings and limits: In four donors, around 5% of naive CD4 clonotypes appeared in common.

On this clone itself: What it recognizes is unknown.

Source material: naive CD4+ T cells sorted from blood. Subset described: CD45RA+ positively selected. The receptor was isolated from a man between 18 and 29 years old in good health. The V gene is TRBV18, the J gene TRBJ1-1; a weak D match, TRBD1 (5 bases). CDR3 protein: CASSPPTGQGNTEAFF. The DNA for the CDR3 is TGTGCCAGCTCACCACCGACGGGTCAGGGGAACACTGAAGCTTTCTTT.